The TCR beta chain described here comes from a study of shared clonotypes between healthy human individuals. Sequencing was performed with immunoSEQ multiplex PCR; in TCRdb, only in-frame clones are kept and a portion is missing. This sample yields about 980,000 clones, of which 60% to 85% are seen a single time; over 1.3% belongs to the top ten. The receptor comes from a man aged 18 to 29 in good health. The sequenced material came from memory CD4+ T cells sorted from blood. Stated subset: CD45RA-negative fraction.

The CDR3 loop is CASVPTGAPLDIRPQHF. CDR3 DNA: TGTGCTAGTGTCCCGACAGGGGCTCCCTTGGATATTCGGCCCCAGCATTTT. This chain joins TRBV12-5 and TRBJ1-5, with 8 bases matching TRBD1. CDR1 LGHNT and CDR2 FRNRAP come from the germline V gene. V lost 7 bases, J lost 9 bases, and 20 bases stayed unmatched. The CDR3 runs 17 residues.